A single sample is the source of the 21 T cell receptor beta chains below, sequenced in a study of technical replicates of blood from a few donors (TCRdb year 2017). The library was obtained by the immunoSEQ multiplex PCR assay. TCRdb carries this immuneACCESS record with in-frame sequences only. Its versions omit some clonotypes, under half of them owing to an unresolved V gene in the studies checked, with the rest unexplained. This sample holds roughly 70,000 clones; around 95% were observed only once. The top ten clones comprise 0.3% to 0.45% of the sample. Sequenced material: T cells isolated from PBMCs. These receptors originate from a human donor in good health.

The chain couples TRBV6-5 to TRBJ1-2; a possible D gene is TRBD1 (5 bases). The CDR3 contains 13 residues. In germline, CDR1 is MNHEY, CDR2 SVGAGI. V lost 5 bases and J 2 bases, leaving 9 bases between the germline ends. CDR3 region: CASSIDSNYGYTF. The CDR3 DNA reads TGTGCCAGCAGTATCGACAGCAACTATGGCTACACCTTC.

The CDR3 spells CASSGRGGIKETQYF. The CDR3, as DNA: TGTGCCAGTAGTGGACGGGGGGGAATAAAAGAGACCCAGTACTTC. The V gene is TRBV19, the J gene TRBJ2-5, with 8 positions matching TRBD2. V gave up 5 bases and J gave up 3 bases; unmatched junction bases: 8. Germline CDR1 LNHDA, CDR2 SQIVND (reference sequence). The CDR3 has 15 amino acids.

The CDR3 sequence: CASSVHDMPANYGYTF. CDR3 nucleotide sequence: TGTGCCAGCAGCGTGCACGACATGCCAGCTAACTATGGCTACACCTTC. This chain uses TRBV9 with TRBJ1-2, with D hard to call. Germline assignment: CDR1 SGDLS and CDR2 YYNGEE. V was shortened by 2 bases and J by 0 bases, with 14 bases between the two germline ends. The CDR3 contains 16 residues.

In nucleotides, the CDR3 is TGCGCCAGCAGCTCGGACTTATTCTCCTACGAGCAGTACTTC. Translated, it gives CASSSDLFSYEQYF. The chain joins TRBV5-1 to TRBJ2-7, with D perhaps TRBD2 (5 bases). This CDR3 has 14 residues. Germline V gives CDR1 SGHRS, CDR2 YFSETQ. The V end lost 3 bases, the J end lost 0 bases, and 10 bases lay between the germline ends.

This rearrangement joins TRBV5-1 to TRBJ1-5; no definite D call. Germline V gives CDR1 SGHRS, CDR2 YFSETQ. Trimming stripped 1 base from V and 4 bases from J, with 6 bases between. The CDR3 is 13 residues long. This chain's CDR3 is CASSLSVNQPQHF. The CDR3 DNA follows: TGCGCCAGCAGCTTGAGCGTTAATCAGCCCCAGCATTTT.

The CDR3, as DNA: TGCGCCAGCAGCTTGGGGGACAGGTACGAGCAGTACTTC. Translating gives CASSLGDRYEQYF. The chain is built from TRBV5-1 and TRBJ2-7; 8 bases match TRBD1. This CDR3 is built from 13 residues. CDR1 is SGHRS and CDR2 is YFSETQ in the germline V gene. V lost 0 bases, J lost 4 bases, and 0 bases stayed unmatched.

The chain combines TRBV2 with TRBJ1-1; 9 bases match TRBD1. CDR3 length equals 15 residues. V shed 1 base, J shed 4 bases, and the junction held 4 bases outside the gene matches. Per germline, CDR1 SNHLY and CDR2 FYNNEI. CDR3 loop: CASSEGQGESTEAFF. CDR3 coding DNA: TGTGCCAGCAGTGAAGGACAGGGGGAGAGCACTGAAGCTTTCTTT.

CDR3 coding DNA: TGTGCCAGCAGTTCACCGGCTCAGGGATATCAGCCCCAGCATTTT. Encoded protein: CASSSPAQGYQPQHF. The rearrangement joins TRBV27 to TRBJ1-5; maybe TRBD1 (5 bases). The germline V gene encodes CDR1 MNHEY and CDR2 SMNVEV (reference sequence). Trimming took 4 bases from V and 5 from J, leaving 15 bases between them. The CDR3 has 15 amino acids.

The chain employs TRBV10-3 and TRBJ1-2, with D possibly TRBD1 on 6 matching bases. CDR1 ENHRY and CDR2 SYGVKD come from the germline V gene. V was trimmed by 8 bases and J by 2 bases, leaving 18 bases between them. CDR3 length equals 15 residues. The CDR3 protein is CAIGEWVQGNYGYTF. The CDR3 DNA reads TGTGCCATCGGGGAATGGGTACAGGGAAACTATGGCTACACCTTC.

V usage is TRBV29-1 and J usage is TRBJ2-7; weak D call: TRBD1 (6 bases). This CDR3 comprises 12 residues. Germline CDR1 and CDR2: SQVTM and ANQGSEA. Trimming took off 4 bases at V and 6 bases at J, with 13 bases between the two ends. CDR3 protein: CSVGPGGAEQYF. In DNA form, the CDR3 reads TGCAGCGTTGGACCTGGGGGCGCCGAGCAGTACTTC.

The chain has TRBV29-1 and TRBJ1-1; D call uncertain. Trimming cost V 8 bases and J 0 bases, with 10 bases left between them. Germline values: CDR1 SQVTM, CDR2 ANQGSEA. The CDR3 extends over 12 amino acids. The CDR3 bases are TGCAGCCCAGTGGACTTGAACACTGAAGCTTTCTTT. Its translation is CSPVDLNTEAFF.

The chain has TRBV6-6 and TRBJ2-5; 8 bases map to TRBD1. From germline, CDR1 is MNHNY and CDR2 SVGAGI (reference sequence). J gave up 5 bases and V 3 bases, and 5 bases lay outside the gene matches. CDR3 length: 14 residues. In DNA form, the CDR3 reads TGTGCCAGCAGTTATCAGGGGGCCAGGGAGACCCAGTACTTC. Translation: CASSYQGARETQYF.

The chain combines TRBV5-8 with TRBJ2-7, with 7 bases identical to TRBD2. V gave up 0 bases and J gave up 6 bases; unmatched junction bases: 6. Germline V gene sequence: CDR1 SGHTS, CDR2 YDEGEE. This CDR3 comprises 14 residues. DNA for the CDR3: TGTGCCAGCAGCTTGGGCCAGCCGGGGGGCGAGCAGTACTTC. Its protein is CASSLGQPGGEQYF.

This chain joins TRBV9 and TRBJ1-4; D gene unclear. CDR1 is SGDLS, CDR2 YYNGEE, per germline. Trimming cost V 3 bases and J 4 bases, with 7 bases left between them. The CDR3 covers 13 residues. Here the CDR3 reads CASSDESNEKLFF. Written as DNA, the CDR3 is TGTGCCAGCAGCGATGAGAGTAATGAAAAACTGTTTTTT.

The genes are TRBV5-5 and TRBJ2-3; 9 nucleotides align to TRBD2. Germline V CDR1 and CDR2: SGHKS, YYEKEE (reference sequence). The CDR3 sequence is 15 residues long. The junction had 4 bases not matched to a gene; V was cut back by 3 bases and J by 2 bases. The CDR3 coding sequence is TGTGCCAGCAGCTCTAGCGGGGACTACACAGATACGCAGTATTTT. It translates to CASSSSGDYTDTQYF.

CDR3 sequence (DNA): TGTGCCAGCAGCCCTAGACAGGGTAACTCTGGAAACACCATATATTTT. It translates to CASSPRQGNSGNTIYF. The chain combines TRBV11-3 with TRBJ1-3, with 7 bases identical to TRBD1. V lost 5 bases to trimming and J lost 0 bases; unmatched junction nucleotides: 7. The germline V gene has CDR1 SGHNT and CDR2 YENEEA. This CDR3 has 16 amino acids. Based on the CDR3 plus reference TRBV11-3 and TRBJ1-3, the full variable domain is EAGVVQSPRYKIIEKKQPVAFWCNPISGHNTLYWYLQNLGQGPELLIRYENEEAVDDSQLPKDRFSAERLKGVDSTLKIQPAELGDSAVYLCASSPRQGNSGNTIYFGEGSWLTVV.

This chain connects TRBV11-3 to TRBJ2-7; 7 nucleotides align to TRBD2. CDR3 size: 13 residues. Trimming took 4 bases from V and 5 from J; bases not matched to a gene: 5. Germline V gene data show CDR1 as SGHNT and CDR2 as YENEEA. The DNA of the CDR3 is TGTGCCAGCAGCTCCTGGGCGGGGGACGAGCAGTACTTC. Translating gives CASSSWAGDEQYF.

The rearrangement joins TRBV5-1 to TRBJ2-7; 12 bases fit TRBD1. This CDR3 has 15 residues. V gave up 4 bases and J gave up 2 bases; unmatched junction bases: 4. From germline, CDR1 is SGHRS and CDR2 YFSETQ. The CDR3 DNA is TGCGCCAGCAGCCTGGGGACAGGGGGCCCCTACGAGCAGTACTTC. The encoded protein is CASSLGTGGPYEQYF.

This clone was seen once. The chain carries TRBV29-1 and TRBJ2-7, with 8 bases lining up with TRBD1. Losses at the gene ends were 6 bases for V and 4 bases for J; bases not matched to a gene: 8. The CDR3 length is 13 residues. The V gene's germline CDR1 is SQVTM and CDR2 ANQGSEA. DNA for the CDR3: TGCAGCGTGACCCCGGGACAGGCTTACGAGCAGTACTTC. It yields the protein CSVTPGQAYEQYF.

As DNA, the CDR3 is TGCGCCAGCAGCCCGCGGACGAGCGGAGAGGAAAAACTGTTTTTT. Protein product: CASSPRTSGEEKLFF. The chain combines TRBV4-3 with TRBJ1-4; D remains unclear. The germline CDR1 and CDR2 sequences are LGHNA and YSLEER. The CDR3 has 15 residues. Trimming left V 4 bases short and J 8 bases short, with 17 bases between.

The rearrangement uses TRBV2 and TRBJ2-2, with D perhaps matching TRBD2 (5 bases). V lost 7 bases to trimming and J lost 5 bases, with 11 bases between them. The germline V gene encodes CDR1 SNHLY and CDR2 FYNNEI. This CDR3 comprises 13 residues. The DNA for the CDR3 is TGTGCCAGCAACGTAGCGATGACCGGGGAGCTGTTTTTT. Amino acids: CASNVAMTGELFF.